This T cell receptor (beta chain) stems from a study of cytomegalovirus exposure and HLA in healthy donors. The germline V gene encodes CDR1 SGHAT and CDR2 FQNNGV. Between the trimmed V and J ends, which lost 5 bases and 7 bases, there was a span of 11 bases. CDR3 size: 13 residues. General study results and limits: A link between a missense DCLRE1C variant and TCR beta V- and J-gene trimming emerged from a later analysis. Prediction of most subjects' HLA-A and HLA-B alleles by TCR beta sequences was reportedly accurate. Reportedly, a later analysis found an Asian-associated ancestry cluster had fewer N-insertions than the roughly 630-donor mean. Among TCR beta chains, those listed as cytomegalovirus-associated numbered roughly 150.

This clone has just a few counts. Antigen specificity is unknown. Primers included in the PCR were 60 Vbeta and 13 Jbeta primers. TCRdb keeps only in-frame clones here, not all; method: immunoSEQ multiplex PCR. This table holds some 120,000 clones, 15% found once. This clonotype originated in a woman aged 18-35 years in good health and CMV-seronegative. The specimen was PBMCs. The chain employs TRBV11-2 and TRBJ2-2; D possibly corresponds to TRBD2 (5 bases). This chain's CDR3 is CASSLAGIGELFF. CDR3 DNA: TGTGCCAGCAGCCTAGCCGGTATCGGGGAGCTGTTTTTT.